These 3 T cell receptor beta chains share one sample of origin, sequenced in a study of identical twins. TCRdb re-derived calls from the 5' RACE reads in MiXCR, one entry per CDR3 protein. The sample records approximately 470,000 distinct CDR3 sequences, 14% being singletons. These same data were also listed under a study on yellow fever vaccine responses in identical twins.

The material sequenced was CD4+ T cells sorted from blood. Receptor source: a young woman in good health.

The chain couples TRBV28 to TRBJ2-5; D may be TRBD1 (6 bases). The germline CDR1 and CDR2 sequences are MDHEN and SYDVKM. V was cut by 4 bases and J by 1 base, with 19 bases left in between. The CDR3 sequence is 17 residues long. The CDR3, as DNA: TGTGCCAGCAGTTCGTACCGGACAGCCCTAGGCCAAGAGACCCAGTACTTC. Its protein is CASSSYRTALGQETQYF.

V usage is TRBV28 and J usage is TRBJ2-5; D is perhaps TRBD2 (6 bases). Trimming removed 5 bases at V and 3 bases at J, with 22 bases between. Germline loops: CDR1 MDHEN, CDR2 SYDVKM. This CDR3 region has 17 residues. CDR3 coding DNA: TGTGCCAGCAGTGGAGGGCCCCAGATCCTTGAGGAAGAGACCCAGTACTTC. Amino acid sequence: CASSGGPQILEEETQYF.

The chain employs TRBV20-1 and TRBJ2-3; either TRBD1 or TRBD2 may supply D (5 bases each). The CDR3 spans 15 residues. The V end was cut by 3 bases, the J end by 2 bases, with 15 bases between. The germline gives CDR1 DFQATT, CDR2 SNEGSKA (reference sequence). The CDR3 sequence: CSARDGAAATDTQYF. CDR3 in DNA: TGCAGTGCTAGGGACGGGGCGGCGGCCACAGATACGCAGTATTTT.